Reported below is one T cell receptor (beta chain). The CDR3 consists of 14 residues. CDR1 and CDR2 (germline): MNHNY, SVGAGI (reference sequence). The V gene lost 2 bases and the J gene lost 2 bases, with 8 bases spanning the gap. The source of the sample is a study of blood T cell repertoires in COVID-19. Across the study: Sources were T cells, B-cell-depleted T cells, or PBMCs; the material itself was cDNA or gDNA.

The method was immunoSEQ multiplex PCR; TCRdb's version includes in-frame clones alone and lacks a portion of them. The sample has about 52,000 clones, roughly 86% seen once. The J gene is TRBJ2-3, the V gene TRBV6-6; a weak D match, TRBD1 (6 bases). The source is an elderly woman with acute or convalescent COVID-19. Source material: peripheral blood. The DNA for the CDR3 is TGTGCCAGCAGTTACGGGGGCCTCACAGATACGCAGTATTTT. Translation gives CASSYGGLTDTQYF.